The 10 T cell receptor beta chains below all came from one sample that was sequenced in a study of CD8+CD57+ T cells in acquired aplastic anemia. The TCR beta profiling, which covered VDJ combination and CDR3 sequence, was carried out using genomic DNA as the template. TCRdb re-derived calls from the reads in MiXCR, one entry per CDR3 protein. Of about 180,000 distinct CDR3 sequences listed, around half are singletons. The source material was sorted CD4+, CD8+, or CD8+CD57+ T cells (not recorded which) from PBMCs. The source of these receptors is a human donor in good health.

This clonotype was recorded at least ten times. The rearrangement links TRBV6-1 to TRBJ2-7, with 11 positions matching TRBD2. CDR1 is MNHNS, CDR2 SASEGT, per germline. The CDR3 has 17 amino acids. V gave up 0 bases and J gave up 7 bases; unmatched junction bases: 11. The CDR3 nucleotides are TGTGCCAGCAGTGAAGCGGTAGCGGGAGGGCCCTGGATGGAGCAGTACTTC. Protein sequence: CASSEAVAGGPWMEQYF.

For this clonotype: It may be a read error: a sequence one base away is much more abundant. V is TRBV19 and J is TRBJ1-2; TRBD1 is a possible D gene (5 bases). The germline V gene encodes CDR1 LNHDA and CDR2 SQIVND (reference sequence). The CDR3 sequence is 15 residues long. The ends were cut back, 7 bases at V and 8 bases at J, with 23 bases in the middle. CDR3 in amino acids: CASIFSGEEHHGYTF. The CDR3 DNA is TGTGCCAGTATATTTTCGGGGGAAGAGCACCACGGCTACACCTTC.

J is TRBJ1-1 and V is TRBV13; D is uncertain. The CDR3 totals 12 residues. Germline values: CDR1 PRHDT, CDR2 FYEKMQ (reference sequence). The V end lost 5 bases, the J end lost 11 bases, and 15 bases lay between the germline ends. The CDR3 sequence: CASSMWQIAAFF. For the CDR3, the DNA is TGTGCCAGCAGCATGTGGCAAATCGCGGCTTTCTTT.

The genes are TRBV7-9 and TRBJ2-1, with D tentatively TRBD1 (5 bases). Trimming took off 8 bases at V and 3 bases at J, with 11 bases between the two ends. Germline CDR1 and CDR2: SEHNR and FQNEAQ (reference sequence). The CDR3 length is 13 residues. Here the CDR3 reads CASADTFYNEQFF. The CDR3 DNA reads as TGTGCCAGCGCGGACACGTTCTACAATGAGCAGTTCTTC.

Remarks on this clonotype: A clone one base away is much larger, so this may be a read error. This chain links TRBV24-1 with TRBJ1-4; no definite D call. Germline CDR1 is KGHDR and CDR2 is SFDVKD. The V and J ends lost 8 bases and 7 bases respectively, with 7 bases between them. The CDR3 totals 11 residues. The CDR3 nucleotides are TGTGCCACCAAGGGCTTTGAAAAACTGTTTTTT. This codes for CATKGFEKLFF.

V and J are TRBV28 and TRBJ2-1, with 7 positions matching TRBD1. The CDR3 runs to 16 residues. Per the germline V gene, CDR1 is MDHEN and CDR2 is SYDVKM. The junction had 11 bases not matched to a gene; V was cut back by 5 bases and J by 4 bases. In nucleotides, the CDR3 is TGTGCCAGCAGTCCTCCTAGACAGGGTTTTTACAATGAGCAGTTCTTC. Translated: CASSPPRQGFYNEQFF.

This clonotype appeared many times. V is TRBV29-1 and J is TRBJ1-1; D is unclear. The CDR3 has 11 residues. With 7 bases removed from V and 6 bases from J, the gap between germline ends came to 12 bases. Per germline, CDR1 SQVTM and CDR2 ANQGSEA. CDR3 in DNA: TGCAGCGCGTACGTTAGCGCTGAAGCTTTCTTT. Translation gives CSAYVSAEAFF.

Many counts were recorded for this clonotype. V usage is TRBV7-2 and J usage is TRBJ2-3; 7 bases align to TRBD2. Germline V gene data show CDR1 as SGHTA and CDR2 as FQGNSA. CDR3 size: 17 residues. V was pared by 5 bases and J by 0 bases, with 11 bases of the junction left unmatched. The CDR3, as DNA: TGTGCCAGCAGCCTCCTCTGGGTAGCGGGTAGCACAGATACGCAGTATTTT. Protein product: CASSLLWVAGSTDTQYF.

Of note for this clonotype: At one of its ends the junction is not consistent with the germline gene, which may arise from a read error. The chain has TRBV20-1 and TRBJ2-1; 8 bases agree with TRBD2. Germline CDR1 reads DFQATT; CDR2 reads SNEGSKA (reference sequence). The CDR3 extends over 13 amino acids. The CDR3 is CSASSGTYNEQSF. For the CDR3, the DNA is TGCAGTGCTAGTAGCGGGACCTACAATGAGCAGTCCTTC.

This rearrangement joins TRBV20-1 to TRBJ2-3; the D gene is possibly TRBD1 (6 bases). V was pared by 3 bases and J by 4 bases, with 14 bases between. CDR1 and CDR2 (germline): DFQATT, SNEGSKA (reference sequence). The CDR3 runs to 14 residues. As DNA, the CDR3 is TGCAGTGCTAGCCGCCTACAGGGACCAGATACGCAGTATTTT. This sequence encodes CSASRLQGPDTQYF.